The clone carrying this TCR beta chain came up a few times. Its antigen is not known. The sample is drawn from a study of early T cells in non-severe SARS-CoV-2 infection. On the study more broadly: Sequencing was performed on bulk RNA from unsorted whole blood, leaving chains unpaired. Study conclusions and caveats: A preference for anti-spike CD8 responses marked VDJdb matching, which missed private and CD4 specificities.

Each single cDNA molecule received a unique molecular identifier. TCRdb ran MiXCR on the 5' RACE reads and lists one entry per CDR3 protein. The sample holds approximately 97,000 distinct CDR3 sequences; 9.5% to 11% are singletons and the top ten take around 4.6%. CDR1 and CDR2 (germline): LGHNA, YSLEER. Germline trimming cut 5 bases from V and 4 bases from J; bases unmatched to any gene: 5. The CDR3 is 15 residues long. The TCR was taken from an adult who was a healthcare worker with PCR-confirmed SARS-CoV-2 infection or an uninfected control (not recorded which). The starting material was whole blood, obtained at baseline. This chain connects TRBV4-3 to TRBJ2-1; 10 nucleotides align to TRBD2. The CDR3 sequence: CASSSGLAKYNEQFF. In DNA form, the CDR3 reads TGCGCCAGCAGCTCGGGACTAGCGAAGTACAATGAGCAGTTCTTC.